The rows below give T cell receptor beta chains drawn from one sample of a study of T-cell reconstitution after alpha-beta-depleted transplantation in children. Via MiXCR, TCRdb re-called the PCR reads, giving one row per CDR3 protein. The sample lists hundreds of thousands of distinct CDR3 sequences; about 12% were seen once. This specimen consisted of PBMCs from the stem cell graft donor, obtained from the stem cell graft. The origin of the receptors is a human donor who donated a stem cell graft to a child with acute lymphoblastic leukemia. The conserved cysteine and the conserved F or W are not part of the CDR3 here.

>TRBV7-2|TRBJ2-3
ASSPTRDRQDTQY
>TRBV11-2|TRBJ2-7
ASSLGQGEQY
>TRBV6-5|TRBJ1-1
ASSYSRVFPEAF
>TRBV5-6|TRBJ2-5
ASSLAGSITQY
>TRBV4-3|TRBJ1-5
ASSQDRGADQPQH
>TRBV6-6|TRBJ2-3
ASSREPIDTQY
>TRBV6-5|TRBJ2-5
ASSYEGDETQY
>TRBV28|TRBJ2-1
ASSFLQGYNEQF
>TRBV7-8|TRBJ2-5
ASSRRRETQY
>TRBV5-1|TRBJ1-2
ASSAGSYGYT
>TRBV4-3|TRBJ2-3
ASSQDRVADTQY
>TRBV5-1|TRBJ1-1
ASSLQGGSNTEAF
>TRBV7-2|TRBJ2-1
ASSGAGENRNEQF